The rows below give T cell receptor beta chains drawn from one sample of a study of blood T cell repertoires in COVID-19. Clones were sequenced by immunoSEQ multiplex PCR, and TCRdb holds only the in-frame ones, with some missing. In the table there are a few hundred thousand clones, approximately 84% of which are singletons. The sequencing input was peripheral blood. These receptors came from a man in his fifties who had recovered from COVID-19. Both conserved end residues are part of each CDR3. D genes are given only for firm matches.

D gene	V gene	J gene	CDR3 protein
-	TRBV24-1	TRBJ2-1	CATTKSDSSSYNEQFF
TRBD2	TRBV3-1/TRBV3-2	TRBJ2-3	CASSQLLAGMSTDTQYF
-	TRBV30	TRBJ1-6	CAWSVNRNNSPLHF
-	TRBV6-2/TRBV6-3	TRBJ2-7	CASSSFDEGGSYEQYF
-	TRBV19	TRBJ2-6	CASSIWSPDGANVLTF
TRBD2	TRBV28	TRBJ2-5	CASSPIAGWGETQYF
TRBD1	TRBV19	TRBJ1-5	CASSDRGESQPQHF
TRBD2	TRBV5-1	TRBJ2-5	CASSSGGSGAGETQYF
-	TRBV6-6	TRBJ2-7	CASSGGYYEQYF
-	TRBV19	TRBJ1-1	CASCIRTLSGTEAFF
-	TRBV24-1	TRBJ2-5	CATVREQVFRQETQYF
TRBD2	TRBV18	TRBJ2-3	CASSRTSGSTDTQYF
TRBD1	TRBV27	TRBJ2-4	CASSLGPDRGLAKNIQYF
TRBD1	TRBV27	TRBJ1-4	CASRGTGTGFEKLFF
-	TRBV2	TRBJ1-5	CASSRGLLNQPQHF
-	TRBV5-1	TRBJ1-1	CASSLSAGKTPNTEAFF
TRBD1	TRBV28	TRBJ1-5	CASSGTGVGEEPQHF
TRBD2	TRBV27	TRBJ2-7	CASSSGLAVWEQYF
TRBD1	TRBV7-9	TRBJ1-1	CASSQGVNTEAFF
-	TRBV9	TRBJ2-1	CASSALQRPSYNEQFF
TRBD2	TRBV13	TRBJ2-7	CARTSLGGSGDYEQYF
-	TRBV28	TRBJ1-1	CASSLPQGGKHRRTEAFF
-	TRBV28	TRBJ2-3	CASSFWAPQTKAHWTNSTDTQYF
-	TRBV5-1	TRBJ1-2	CASSPESTGYYGYTF
TRBD1	TRBV12-3/TRBV12-4	TRBJ2-7	CASSLNRGEQYF
-	TRBV11-2	TRBJ2-5	CASSPNREPAGTQYF
-	TRBV24-1	TRBJ1-2	CATSDRRGFDYGYTF
-	TRBV9	TRBJ2-5	CASSPGNQETQYF
-	TRBV24-1	TRBJ2-3	CATSDLSGVGDDTQYF
-	TRBV30	TRBJ2-3	CAWSVRVDTQYF
TRBD2	TRBV28	TRBJ2-5	CASRPGRGYGETQYF
TRBD1	TRBV7-9	TRBJ2-1	CASSLGGTGKGDEQFF
-	TRBV5-4	TRBJ2-3	CASKKRGGTDTQYF
-	TRBV7-8	TRBJ1-5	CASSSSGVTSNQPQHF
TRBD1	TRBV28	TRBJ1-1	CASSVRGFTEAFF
TRBD1	TRBV7-9	TRBJ1-2	CASSTWDRGGYTF
-	TRBV7-9	TRBJ1-4	CASSLISHSTTNEKLFF
-	TRBV27	TRBJ2-1	CASSLGRNEQFF
-	TRBV12-3/TRBV12-4	TRBJ1-1	CASRQERNTEAFF
-	TRBV3-1/TRBV3-2	TRBJ2-2	CASSPTGQNTGELFF
-	TRBV23-1	TRBJ2-7	CASSQPDRAGNCEQYF
TRBD2	TRBV30	TRBJ2-7	CAWSVAGGYEQYF
TRBD1	TRBV2	TRBJ2-3	CASSEEAGGADTQYF
TRBD1	TRBV7-9	TRBJ2-2	CASSLVSGPGGRTGELFF
-	TRBV6-5	TRBJ2-1	CASSSLGGEYNEQFF
TRBD2	TRBV4-2	TRBJ2-7	CASSQTIAGVGYEQYF
TRBD2	TRBV5-1	TRBJ2-5	CASASGRGQETQYF
-	TRBV9	TRBJ2-4	CASSVTSGLAKNIQYF
TRBD2	TRBV6-5	TRBJ2-3	CASTETSGIPHTQYF
TRBD2	TRBV28	TRBJ2-7	CASKEASGNSYEQYF
TRBD2	TRBV19	TRBJ2-1	CASSDISGSLDEQFF
TRBD2	TRBV4-2	TRBJ2-7	CASSHPGLAAEQYF
TRBD2	TRBV4-1	TRBJ2-1	CASSQTSSGIYNEQFF
TRBD1	TRBV2	TRBJ2-7	CASRGGQGVSSYEQYF
TRBD1	TRBV11-3	TRBJ2-2	CASSLETGGSAGELFF
TRBD1	TRBV28	TRBJ1-1	CASSSTRTGRDTEAFF